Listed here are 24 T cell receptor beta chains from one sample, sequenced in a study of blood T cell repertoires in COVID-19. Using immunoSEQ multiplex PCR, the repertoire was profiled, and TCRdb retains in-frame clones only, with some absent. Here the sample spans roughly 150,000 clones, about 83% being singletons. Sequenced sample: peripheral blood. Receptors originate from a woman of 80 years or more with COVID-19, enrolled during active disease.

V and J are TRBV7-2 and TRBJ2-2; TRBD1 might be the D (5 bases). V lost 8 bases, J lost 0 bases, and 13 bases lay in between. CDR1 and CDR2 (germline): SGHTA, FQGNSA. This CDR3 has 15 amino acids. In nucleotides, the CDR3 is TGTGCCAGCCGGGTAGGGGCGCCGAACACCGGGGAGCTGTTTTTT. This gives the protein CASRVGAPNTGELFF. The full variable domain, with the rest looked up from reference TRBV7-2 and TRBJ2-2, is GAGVSQSPSNKVTEKGKDVELRCDPISGHTALYWYRQSLGQGLEFLIYFQGNSAPDKSGLPSDRFSAERTGGSVSTLTIQRTQQEDSAVYLCASRVGAPNTGELFFGEGSRLTVL.

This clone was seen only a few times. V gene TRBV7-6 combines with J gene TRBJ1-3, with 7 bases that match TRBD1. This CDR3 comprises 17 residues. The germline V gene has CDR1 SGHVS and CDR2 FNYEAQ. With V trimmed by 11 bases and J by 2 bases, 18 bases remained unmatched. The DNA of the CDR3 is TGTGCCCTCCCACCGCGGGGGGACAGATTTACTGGAAACACCATATATTTT. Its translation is CALPPRGDRFTGNTIYF.

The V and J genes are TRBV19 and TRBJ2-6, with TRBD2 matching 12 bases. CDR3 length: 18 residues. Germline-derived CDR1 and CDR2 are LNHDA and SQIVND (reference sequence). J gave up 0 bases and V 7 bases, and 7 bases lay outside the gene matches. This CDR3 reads CASIKGLAGNSGANVLTF. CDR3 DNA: TGTGCCAGTATTAAGGGACTAGCGGGTAACTCTGGGGCCAACGTCCTGACTTTC.

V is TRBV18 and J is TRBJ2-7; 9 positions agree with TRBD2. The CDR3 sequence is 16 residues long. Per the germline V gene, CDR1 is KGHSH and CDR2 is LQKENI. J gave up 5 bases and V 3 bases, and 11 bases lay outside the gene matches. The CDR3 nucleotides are TGTGCCAGCTCACCTCTAGTGCTAGCGGGATTTAACGAGCAGTACTTC. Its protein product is CASSPLVLAGFNEQYF.

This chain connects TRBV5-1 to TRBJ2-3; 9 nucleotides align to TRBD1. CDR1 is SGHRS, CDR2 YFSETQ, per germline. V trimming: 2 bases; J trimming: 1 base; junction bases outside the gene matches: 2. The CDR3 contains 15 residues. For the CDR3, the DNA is TGCGCCAGCAGCTTCGGGGACAGGGGCACAGATACGCAGTATTTT. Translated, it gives CASSFGDRGTDTQYF.

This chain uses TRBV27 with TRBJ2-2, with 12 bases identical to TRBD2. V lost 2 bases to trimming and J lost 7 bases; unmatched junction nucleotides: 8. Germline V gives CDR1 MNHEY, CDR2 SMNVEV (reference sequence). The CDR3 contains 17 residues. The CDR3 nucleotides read TGTGCCAGCAGTTTAGTGGCTAGCGGGGGGGCCTTCGGGGAGCTGTTTTTT. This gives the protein CASSLVASGGAFGELFF.

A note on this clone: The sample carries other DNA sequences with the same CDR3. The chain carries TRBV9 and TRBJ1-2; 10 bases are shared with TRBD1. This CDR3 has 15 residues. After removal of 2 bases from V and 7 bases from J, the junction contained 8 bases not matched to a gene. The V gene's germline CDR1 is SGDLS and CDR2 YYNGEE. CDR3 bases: TGTGCCAGCAGCGTGGGGACAGGGGAGCGGTTTGGCTACACCTTC. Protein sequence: CASSVGTGERFGYTF.

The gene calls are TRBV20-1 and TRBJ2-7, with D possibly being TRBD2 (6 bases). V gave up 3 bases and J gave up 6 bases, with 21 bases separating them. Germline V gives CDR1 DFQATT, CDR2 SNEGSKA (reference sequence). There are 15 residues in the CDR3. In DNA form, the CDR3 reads TGCAGTGCTAGTATAGCGCCAGCGGCGGGGAGCGAGCAGTACTTC. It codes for CSASIAPAAGSEQYF.

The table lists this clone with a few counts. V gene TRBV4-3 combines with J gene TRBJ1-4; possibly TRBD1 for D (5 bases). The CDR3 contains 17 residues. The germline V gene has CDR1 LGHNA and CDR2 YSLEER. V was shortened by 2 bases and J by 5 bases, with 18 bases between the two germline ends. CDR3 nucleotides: TGCGCCAGCAGCCAAAGAGACGTCGACAGCGCAAATGAAAAACTGTTTTTT. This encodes CASSQRDVDSANEKLFF.

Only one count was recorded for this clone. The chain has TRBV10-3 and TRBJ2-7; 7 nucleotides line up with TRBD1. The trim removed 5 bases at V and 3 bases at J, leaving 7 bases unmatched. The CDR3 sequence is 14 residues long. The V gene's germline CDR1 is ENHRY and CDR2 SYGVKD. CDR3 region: CAISPTGEGYEQYF. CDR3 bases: TGTGCCATCAGTCCCACAGGGGAAGGCTACGAGCAGTACTTC.

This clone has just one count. Here the CDR3 reads CASSPLGAGGSEAFF. CDR3 nucleotides: TGTGCCAGCAGCCCTCTAGGGGCAGGGGGAAGTGAAGCTTTCTTT. V gene TRBV3-1 (or the pseudogene TRBV3-2) combines with J gene TRBJ1-1, with 7 bases identical to TRBD1. Germline-derived CDR1 and CDR2 are LGHDT and YNNKEL (reference sequence). The V and J ends lost 4 bases and 7 bases, in that order; junction bases with no gene match: 12. CDR3 length: 15 residues.

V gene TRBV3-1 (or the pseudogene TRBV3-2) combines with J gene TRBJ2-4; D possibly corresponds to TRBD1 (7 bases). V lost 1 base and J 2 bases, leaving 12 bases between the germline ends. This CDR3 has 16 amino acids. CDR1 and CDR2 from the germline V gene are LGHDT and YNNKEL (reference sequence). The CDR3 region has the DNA TGTGCCAGCAGCCAAGGCTCAGGGGGGCCCAAAAACATTCAGTACTTC. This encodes CASSQGSGGPKNIQYF.

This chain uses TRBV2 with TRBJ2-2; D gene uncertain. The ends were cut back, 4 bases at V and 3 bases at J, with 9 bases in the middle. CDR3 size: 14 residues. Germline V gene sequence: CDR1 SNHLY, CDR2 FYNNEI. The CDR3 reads CASSVARYTGELFF. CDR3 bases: TGTGCCAGCAGTGTGGCCAGATACACCGGGGAGCTGTTTTTT.

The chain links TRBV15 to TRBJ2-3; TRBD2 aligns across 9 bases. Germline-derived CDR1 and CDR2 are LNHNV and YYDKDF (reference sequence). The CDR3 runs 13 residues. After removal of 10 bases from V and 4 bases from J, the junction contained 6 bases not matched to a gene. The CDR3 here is CASQAGGSDTQYF. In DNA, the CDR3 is TGTGCCAGCCAAGCGGGGGGCTCAGATACGCAGTATTTT.

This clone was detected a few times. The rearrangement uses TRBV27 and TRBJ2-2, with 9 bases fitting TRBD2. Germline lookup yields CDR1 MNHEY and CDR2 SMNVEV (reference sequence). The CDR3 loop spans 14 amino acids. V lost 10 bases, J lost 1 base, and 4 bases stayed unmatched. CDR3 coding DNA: TGTGCCACGCGGGGGGGATTGAACACCGGGGAGCTGTTTTTT. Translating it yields CATRGGLNTGELFF.

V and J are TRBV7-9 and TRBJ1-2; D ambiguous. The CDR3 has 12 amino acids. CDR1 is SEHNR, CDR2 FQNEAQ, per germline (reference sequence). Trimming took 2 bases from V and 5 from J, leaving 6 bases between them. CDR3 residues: CASSLTDYGYTF. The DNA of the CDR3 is TGTGCCAGCAGCTTAACTGATTATGGCTACACCTTC.

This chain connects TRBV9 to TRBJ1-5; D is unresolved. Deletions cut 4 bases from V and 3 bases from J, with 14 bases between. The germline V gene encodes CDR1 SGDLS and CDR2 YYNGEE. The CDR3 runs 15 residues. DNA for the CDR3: TGTGCCAGCAGCCCGCGACCCGGGGACAATCAGCCCCAGCATTTT. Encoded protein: CASSPRPGDNQPQHF.

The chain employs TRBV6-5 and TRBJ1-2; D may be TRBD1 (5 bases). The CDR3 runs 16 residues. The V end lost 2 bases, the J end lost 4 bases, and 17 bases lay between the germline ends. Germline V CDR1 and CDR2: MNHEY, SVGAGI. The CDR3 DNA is TGTGCCAGCAGTTACGCTCGGGCAGGGTCTACCTATGGCTACACCTTC. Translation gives CASSYARAGSTYGYTF.

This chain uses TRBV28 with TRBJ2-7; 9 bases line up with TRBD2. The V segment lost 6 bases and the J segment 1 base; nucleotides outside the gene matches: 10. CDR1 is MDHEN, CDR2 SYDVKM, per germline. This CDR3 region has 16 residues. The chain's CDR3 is CASRDHRGRASYEQYF. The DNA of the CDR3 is TGTGCCAGCAGGGATCACCGCGGGAGGGCTTCCTACGAGCAGTACTTC.

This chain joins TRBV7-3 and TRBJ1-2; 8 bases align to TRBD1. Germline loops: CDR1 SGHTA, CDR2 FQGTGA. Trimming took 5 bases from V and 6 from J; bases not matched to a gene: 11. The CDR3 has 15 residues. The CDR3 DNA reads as TGTGCCAGCAGCCCCCAATCCGGACAGGGCGATGGCTACACCTTC. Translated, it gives CASSPQSGQGDGYTF.

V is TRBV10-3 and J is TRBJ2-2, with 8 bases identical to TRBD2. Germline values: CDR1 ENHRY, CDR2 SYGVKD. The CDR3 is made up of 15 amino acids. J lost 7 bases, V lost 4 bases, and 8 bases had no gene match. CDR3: CAISVVREGNGELFF. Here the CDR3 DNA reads TGTGCCATCAGTGTCGTCCGGGAGGGGAACGGGGAGCTGTTTTTT.

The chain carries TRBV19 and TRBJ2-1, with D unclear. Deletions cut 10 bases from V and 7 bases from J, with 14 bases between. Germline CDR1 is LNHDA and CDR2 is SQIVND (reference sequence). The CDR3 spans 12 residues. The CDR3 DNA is TGTGCCAAACCCGACTCGAGAAATGAGCAGTTCTTC. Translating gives CAKPDSRNEQFF.

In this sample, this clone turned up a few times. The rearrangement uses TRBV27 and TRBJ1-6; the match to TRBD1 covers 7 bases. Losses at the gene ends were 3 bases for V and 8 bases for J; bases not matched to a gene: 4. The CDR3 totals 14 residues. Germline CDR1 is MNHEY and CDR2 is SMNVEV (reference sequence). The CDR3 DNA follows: TGTGCCAGCAGTTTTACAGGGGTTTATTCACCCCTCCACTTT. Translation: CASSFTGVYSPLHF.

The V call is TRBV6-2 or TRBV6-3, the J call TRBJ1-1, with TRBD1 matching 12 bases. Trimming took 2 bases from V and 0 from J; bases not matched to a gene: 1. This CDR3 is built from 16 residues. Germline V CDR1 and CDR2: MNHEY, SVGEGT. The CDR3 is CASSYGTGGMNTEAFF. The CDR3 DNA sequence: TGTGCCAGCAGTTACGGGACAGGGGGCATGAACACTGAAGCTTTCTTT.